One TCR beta chain is described in this entry. The data are from a study of blood T cell repertoires in COVID-19. At the level of the study: COVID-19 samples, acute and convalescent, were from the United States, Italy and Spain. PBMCs, B-cell-depleted T cells, or T cells provided the cDNA or gDNA that made up the material.

Trimming took 9 bases from V and 6 from J; bases not matched to a gene: 13. The germline V gene encodes CDR1 MNHNY and CDR2 SVGAGI (reference sequence). The CDR3 has 16 amino acids. Libraries were prepared by immunoSEQ multiplex PCR; TCRdb keeps only in-frame clonotypes and omits some of them. The table shows 30,000 to 50,000 clones, with 70% to 90% occurring only once. The receptor comes from a human donor in a cohort sampled during active COVID-19. The V and J genes are TRBV6-6 and TRBJ1-6, with TRBD1 identical over 8 bases. What was sequenced was peripheral blood. The CDR3 is CASTLLGTGPNSPLHF. The CDR3 DNA reads TGTGCCAGTACGCTCCTGGGGACAGGCCCTAATTCACCCCTCCACTTT.